This TCR beta chain is drawn from a study of T cell changes during pregnancy in multiple sclerosis (dated by TCRdb to the late 2010s). About the full investigation: The study examined how the T cell repertoire changed over the course of pregnancy in women with multiple sclerosis.

CDR1 and CDR2, looked up from the germline V gene, are MDHEN and SYDVKM. The germline ends are 10 bases apart after V is trimmed by 4 bases and J by 0 bases. The CDR3 holds 15 amino acids from the cysteine to the phenylalanine. Solely the CDR3 DNA is kept, with 45 bases framed from the first base. Receptor libraries were prepared by the immunoSEQ multiplex PCR assay. Sourced from immuneACCESS, this table was stored by TCRdb with only in-frame sequences that have V and J called. A share of the clones is absent; for the studies checked, an unresolved V gene accounts for under half, and the remainder has no known explanation. The sample has tens of thousands of clones on record, 70% to 90% of them singletons. About 0.57% of the sample lies in the top ten. On this clone itself: It lacks a known antigen. Per-base quality was not reported, and no clone a single base away is much larger than it.

The chain joins TRBV28 to TRBJ1-3; TRBD1 is a possible D gene, resting on 6 matching bases. Source: CD4+ T cells from peripheral blood mononuclear cells, taken before pregnancy. The sequence came from a female donor with multiple sclerosis, enrolled in a pregnancy study. The CDR3 is CASSSWTDSGNTIYF. The bases read TGTGCCAGCAGTTCATGGACAGACTCTGGAAACACCATATATTTT.